These 31 T cell receptor beta chains were all obtained from the same sample, sequenced in a study of lymphopenia after photon versus proton radiotherapy. Assay: immunoSEQ multiplex PCR; the TCRdb copy retains only in-frame clones and omits some. The profile covers 89,000 or so clones, with over 70% appearing a single time and approximately 1.4% taken by the ten largest. Sequenced material: peripheral blood, taken from a patient treated with proton-based radiotherapy. Source of these receptors: a man aged 55 to 69 with pancreatic cancer.

This clone was observed a handful of times. The V gene is TRBV7-9, the J gene TRBJ2-7, with D perhaps matching TRBD1 (7 bases). Germline values: CDR1 SEHNR, CDR2 FQNEAQ (reference sequence). The V and J ends lost 8 bases and 0 bases respectively, with 20 bases between them. CDR3 size: 16 residues. CDR3 protein: CASGRGQGVRSYEQYF. The CDR3 DNA is TGTGCCAGCGGCCGGGGGCAGGGGGTTCGCTCCTACGAGCAGTACTTC.

V gene TRBV2 combines with J gene TRBJ1-3; D is undetermined. The CDR3 has 14 residues. The germline gives CDR1 SNHLY, CDR2 FYNNEI. V was trimmed by 6 bases and J by 1 base, leaving 10 bases between them. Here the CDR3 reads CASRTQKSGNTIYF. DNA of the CDR3: TGTGCCAGCAGAACACAGAAGTCTGGAAACACCATATATTTT.

This chain links TRBV7-2 with TRBJ2-7; 11 bases fit TRBD1. Germline CDR1 is SGHTA and CDR2 is FQGNSA. CDR3 length: 14 residues. V dropped 5 bases and J dropped 6; count of bases not matched to a gene: 6. For the CDR3, the DNA is TGTGCCAGCAGCCCGGACAGGGGGCGCGCCGAGCAGTACTTC. Amino acid sequence: CASSPDRGRAEQYF.

V is TRBV7-8 and J is TRBJ2-3; 8 bases fit TRBD2. V gave up 1 base and J gave up 0 bases; unmatched junction bases: 12. CDR1 SGHVS and CDR2 FQNEAQ come from the germline V gene. The CDR3 runs 19 residues. The DNA of the CDR3 is TGTGCCAGCAGCTTAGTTCTCAGCGGGAGCAGTGGGAGCACAGATACGCAGTATTTT. It is translated as CASSLVLSGSSGSTDTQYF.

V and J are TRBV15 and TRBJ2-1; weak D call: TRBD2 (7 bases). In germline, CDR1 is LNHNV, CDR2 YYDKDF (reference sequence). The CDR3 spans 16 residues. Trimming stripped 0 bases from V and 7 bases from J, with 16 bases between. CDR3 DNA: TGTGCCACCAGCAGAGATTTGAGCGGGACATGGAATGAGCAGTTCTTC. It specifies CATSRDLSGTWNEQFF.

This CDR3 is CASSTLAGSLWDTQYF. The CDR3, as DNA: TGTGCCAGTAGTACGCTAGCAGGAAGTCTTTGGGATACGCAGTATTTT. The V and J genes are TRBV19 and TRBJ2-3, with D tentatively TRBD2 (5 bases). The CDR3 consists of 16 residues. The V and J ends lost 4 bases and 6 bases respectively, with 20 bases between them. Germline CDR1 and CDR2: LNHDA and SQIVND (reference sequence).

The chain uses TRBV28 and TRBJ2-4; D unclear. The germline V gene has CDR1 MDHEN and CDR2 SYDVKM. This CDR3 contains 13 residues. The V end lost 6 bases, the J end lost 5 bases, and 11 bases lay between the germline ends. The DNA for the CDR3 is TGTGCCAGCAGATTCGGTCTACAAAACATTCAGTACTTC. It encodes CASRFGLQNIQYF.

This clone has a single count. The chain uses TRBV11-3 and TRBJ2-2; D is unclear. Germline V gene sequence: CDR1 SGHNT, CDR2 YENEEA. The CDR3 covers 18 residues. Trimming stripped 0 bases from V and 0 bases from J, with 14 bases between. The chain's CDR3 is CASSLDRWNRSNTGELFF. For the CDR3, the DNA is TGTGCCAGCAGCTTAGACCGGTGGAACCGTTCGAACACCGGGGAGCTGTTTTTT.

This clone has more than one count but fewer than ten. The chain uses TRBV6-4 and TRBJ2-1; 11 nucleotides align to TRBD2. The CDR3 is made up of 15 amino acids. The germline gives CDR1 MRHNA, CDR2 SNTAGT. J lost 7 bases, V lost 7 bases, and 9 bases had no gene match. The CDR3 coding sequence is TGTGCCAGCAAGCCACTAGCGGGAGTAAGTAATGAGCAGTTCTTC. This gives the protein CASKPLAGVSNEQFF.

The V call is TRBV11-3, the J call TRBJ2-7; 11 nucleotides line up with TRBD1. CDR1 is SGHNT, CDR2 YENEEA, per germline. V lost 1 base to trimming and J lost 3 bases; unmatched junction nucleotides: 2. The CDR3 is made up of 15 amino acids. The CDR3: CASSLGGTGGYEQYF. CDR3 sequence (DNA): TGTGCCAGCAGCTTAGGTGGGACAGGGGGCTACGAGCAGTACTTC. Based on the CDR3 plus reference TRBV11-3 and TRBJ2-7, the full variable domain is EAGVVQSPRYKIIEKKQPVAFWCNPISGHNTLYWYLQNLGQGPELLIRYENEEAVDDSQLPKDRFSAERLKGVDSTLKIQPAELGDSAVYLCASSLGGTGGYEQYFGPGTRLTVT.

This clone was observed once. The CDR3 sequence is CASSQIGPNSGNTIYF. In nucleotides, the CDR3 is TGCGCCAGCAGCCAAATAGGTCCAAACTCTGGAAACACCATATATTTT. V usage is TRBV4-1 and J usage is TRBJ1-3; D remains ambiguous. The CDR3 is made up of 16 amino acids. Per the germline V gene, CDR1 is MGHRA and CDR2 is YSYEKL. V lost 2 bases and J lost 0, with 11 bases in between.

The rearrangement uses TRBV19 and TRBJ2-7; D is perhaps TRBD2 (5 bases). The CDR3 is 12 amino acids. Deletions cut 4 bases from V and 3 bases from J, with 7 bases between. Germline CDR1 LNHDA, CDR2 SQIVND (reference sequence). The CDR3 protein is CASSSGGYEQYF. CDR3 in DNA: TGTGCCAGTAGTAGCGGAGGCTACGAGCAGTACTTC.

The V call is TRBV28, the J call TRBJ2-6, with 8 bases lining up with TRBD1. The CDR3 runs to 15 residues. CDR1 and CDR2 (germline): MDHEN, SYDVKM. The ends lost 6 bases at V and 2 bases at J; junction bases unmatched: 3. Here the CDR3 reads CASSSRGPGANVLTF. The CDR3 DNA reads TGTGCCAGCAGCTCCAGGGGGCCTGGGGCCAACGTCCTGACTTTC.

This clone was counted only a few times. V usage is TRBV7-5 and J usage is TRBJ1-2; the listed D gene, TRBD1, was not tested against the DNA. TRBV7-5 is noted as a pseudogene. CDR3 size: 16 residues. The CDR3 loop is CARSSGRDSTNYGYTF. The CDR3 nucleotides are TGTGCCAGAAGCTCCGGCCGGGACAGCACAAACTATGGCTACACCTTC.

The chain links TRBV5-6 to TRBJ2-7; D is ambiguous. The V and J ends lost 0 bases and 0 bases respectively, with 7 bases between them. CDR3 length equals 14 residues. Per the germline V gene, CDR1 is SGHDT and CDR2 is YYEEEE. The DNA for the CDR3 is TGTGCCAGCAGCTTGGTTTCGACCTCCTACGAGCAGTACTTC. It is translated as CASSLVSTSYEQYF.

The genes are TRBV10-3 and TRBJ2-7; D not resolved. Germline V gene sequence: CDR1 ENHRY, CDR2 SYGVKD. The V end was cut by 0 bases, the J end by 2 bases, with 8 bases between. This CDR3 contains 14 residues. This chain's CDR3 is CAISESSGAYEQYF. Written as DNA, the CDR3 is TGTGCCATCAGTGAGTCTAGTGGCGCCTACGAGCAGTACTTC.

This chain uses TRBV27 with TRBJ1-5; no clear D gene. Germline CDR1 and CDR2: MNHEY and SMNVEV (reference sequence). The CDR3 sequence is 15 residues long. V shed 2 bases and J shed 1 base, with 9 bases lying between them. CDR3 nucleotide sequence: TGTGCCAGCAGTTTAGGTCTTGGGAGCAATCAGCCCCAGCATTTT. Translation gives CASSLGLGSNQPQHF.

This chain uses TRBV2 with TRBJ2-2; a possible D gene is TRBD1 (6 bases). Trimming took 6 bases from V and 2 from J, leaving 10 bases between them. Germline assignment: CDR1 SNHLY and CDR2 FYNNEI. The CDR3 loop spans 14 amino acids. CDR3 in DNA: TGTGCCAGCAGAAAGGGGGACAACACCGGGGAGCTGTTTTTT. It specifies CASRKGDNTGELFF.

This rearrangement joins TRBV20-1 to TRBJ2-7, with D hard to call. V was cut by 5 bases and J by 2 bases, with 7 bases left in between. Germline V gives CDR1 DFQATT, CDR2 SNEGSKA (reference sequence). This CDR3 has 11 residues. CDR3 sequence: CSAPLPYEQYF. The CDR3 DNA sequence: TGCAGTGCTCCTTTACCCTACGAGCAGTACTTC.

The chain has TRBV7-9 and TRBJ2-1; D call uncertain. V was trimmed by 0 bases and J by 9 bases, leaving 3 bases between them. Germline V gene lookup returns CDR1 SEHNR and CDR2 FQNEAQ (reference sequence). CDR3 size: 11 residues. The CDR3 loop reads CASSLAVEQFF. The CDR3 DNA follows: TGTGCCAGCAGCTTAGCGGTTGAGCAGTTCTTC.

This clone was counted only a few times. This chain links TRBV19 with TRBJ1-2; TRBD1 might be the D (5 bases). Germline V lookup: CDR1 LNHDA, CDR2 SQIVND (reference sequence). This CDR3 region has 14 residues. V was shortened by 4 bases and J by 4 bases, with 13 bases between the two germline ends. CDR3 DNA sequence: TGTGCCAGTAGTACGTGGGACGGAAGCTATGGCTACACCTTC. As protein: CASSTWDGSYGYTF. The full variable domain, completed using reference TRBV19 and TRBJ1-2, is DGGITQSPKYLFRKEGQNVTLSCEQNLNHDAMYWYRQDPGQGLRLIYYSQIVNDFQKGDIAEGYSVSREKKESFPLTVTSAQKNPTAFYLCASSTWDGSYGYTFGSGTRLTVV.

The chain links TRBV19 to TRBJ1-5; the D is unclear. Trimming left V 5 bases short and J 0 bases short, with 11 bases between. The CDR3 runs to 15 residues. Germline assignment: CDR1 LNHDA and CDR2 SQIVND (reference sequence). CDR3 amino acids: CASSVDGDSNQPQHF. CDR3 bases: TGTGCCAGTAGTGTGGACGGAGATAGCAATCAGCCCCAGCATTTT.

The CDR3 protein is CATRAPSYNEQFF. The CDR3 DNA is TGTGCCACCAGGGCCCCTTCCTACAATGAGCAGTTCTTC. The V gene is TRBV15, the J gene TRBJ2-1; D remains unclear. V was trimmed by 6 bases and J by 1 base, leaving 7 bases between them. The germline gives CDR1 LNHNV, CDR2 YYDKDF (reference sequence). The CDR3 contains 13 residues. Based on the CDR3 plus reference TRBV15 and TRBJ2-1, the full variable domain is DAMVIQNPRYQVTQFGKPVTLSCSQTLNHNVMYWYQQKSSQAPKLLFHYYDKDFNNEADTPDNFQSRRPNTSFCFLDIRSPGLGDTAMYLCATRAPSYNEQFFGPGTRLTVL.

V and J are TRBV19 and TRBJ2-1; TRBD2 aligns across 7 bases. CDR1 and CDR2 from the germline V gene are LNHDA and SQIVND (reference sequence). This CDR3 has 12 residues. V shed 5 bases and J 15 bases; nucleotides not matched to a gene: 10. CDR3 sequence (DNA): TGTGCCAGTAGTGCCGATAGCGGGCGCCGGTTCTTC. Translated: CASSADSGRRFF.

A few counts support this clone. The chain's CDR3 is CASCQREPTGELFF. The CDR3 DNA is TGTGCCAGCTGCCAGCGGGAACCCACCGGGGAGCTGTTTTTT. The chain couples TRBV7-2 to TRBJ2-2, with 7 bases fitting TRBD2. This CDR3 comprises 14 residues. V was clipped by 8 bases and J by 4 bases; unmatched bases: 7. Germline V gene sequence: CDR1 SGHTA, CDR2 FQGNSA.

This chain joins TRBV9 and TRBJ2-7; D remains unclear. The V end lost 4 bases, the J end lost 2 bases, and 16 bases lay between the germline ends. Germline V lookup: CDR1 SGDLS, CDR2 YYNGEE. This CDR3 comprises 15 residues. The CDR3 DNA sequence: TGTGCCAGCAGCCCGGCCGACCCGCCACCCTACGAGCAGTACTTC. This gives the protein CASSPADPPPYEQYF.

This clone has only a few counts. V is TRBV19 and J is TRBJ1-5, with D tentatively TRBD1 (6 bases). The CDR3 contains 14 residues. Germline CDR1 LNHDA, CDR2 SQIVND (reference sequence). With 7 bases removed from V and 11 bases from J, the gap between germline ends came to 21 bases. This chain's CDR3 is CASKKLRTSGAQHF. The DNA for the CDR3 is TGTGCCAGTAAAAAACTTAGAACTTCAGGGGCCCAGCATTTT.

This chain uses TRBV7-3 with TRBJ2-5; TRBD2 aligns across 7 bases. This CDR3 comprises 16 residues. CDR1 is SGHTA and CDR2 is FQGTGA in the germline V gene. V lost 5 bases, J lost 1 base, and 10 bases stayed unmatched. CDR3 DNA: TGTGCCAGCAGCCCAGGGATGGGGACTACCCAAGAGACCCAGTACTTC. Encoded protein: CASSPGMGTTQETQYF. Combining the CDR3 with reference TRBV7-3 and TRBJ2-5 gives the whole variable domain GAGVSQTPSNKVTEKGKYVELRCDPISGHTALYWYRQSLGQGPEFLIYFQGTGAADDSGLPNDRFFAVRPEGSVSTLKIQRTERGDSAVYLCASSPGMGTTQETQYFGPGTRLLVL.

This chain's CDR3 is CASSIQANEAFF. DNA for the CDR3: TGTGCCAGCAGCATACAGGCGAATGAAGCTTTCTTT. The V gene is TRBV7-9, the J gene TRBJ1-1, with D perhaps matching TRBD1 (5 bases). Germline values: CDR1 SEHNR, CDR2 FQNEAQ (reference sequence). The CDR3 extends over 12 amino acids. Trimming removed 5 bases at V and 7 bases at J, with 11 bases between.

The CDR3 bases are TGTGCCAGCTCTCCTACAGCGGTCCAGCAGCCCCAGCATTTT. The encoded protein is CASSPTAVQQPQHF. The chain links TRBV18 to TRBJ1-5; D unclear. V was trimmed by 6 bases and J by 7 bases, leaving 16 bases between them. There are 14 residues in the CDR3. The germline V gene has CDR1 KGHSH and CDR2 LQKENI. Full variable domain (outside the CDR3, taken from reference TRBV18 and TRBJ1-5): NAGVMQNPRHLVRRRGQEARLRCSPMKGHSHVYWYRQLPEEGLKFMVYLQKENIIDESGMPKERFSAEFPKEGPSILRIQQVVRGDSAAYFCASSPTAVQQPQHFGDGTRLSIL.

J is TRBJ1-1 and V is TRBV5-3; D call uncertain. TRBV5-3 is identified as an open reading frame with a role that is uncertain. CDR3 length equals 18 residues. V was pared by 2 bases and J by 0 bases, with 20 bases between. CDR3 DNA: TGTGCCAGAAGCTTCAAGGGAACCCAAATTACCATGAACACTGAAGCTTTCTTT. It translates to CARSFKGTQITMNTEAFF.